These 30 T cell receptor beta chains originate from one sample sequenced in a study of response to subunit inactivated influenza vaccine. Each CDR3 protein is one row after TCRdb ran MiXCR on the RT-PCR reads. The sample consists of under 200,000 distinct CDR3 sequences, around 11% of them appearing once. The sequencing here drew on CD8+ T cells sorted from PBMCs, taken less than 25 months after vaccination. Receptor source: a man between 45 and 75 years old who received an inactivated influenza vaccine.

This clonotype was seen a handful of times. This chain connects TRBV5-1 to TRBJ2-1; 7 bases match TRBD2. CDR1 and CDR2 (germline): SGHRS, YFSETQ. This CDR3 has 14 residues. After removal of 5 bases from V and 5 bases from J, the junction contained 7 bases not matched to a gene. In DNA, the CDR3 is TGCGCCAGCAGAAACTGGGGGGGTGACAATGAGCAGTTCTTC. It codes for CASRNWGGDNEQFF.

This clonotype was observed many times. The chain carries TRBV30 and TRBJ2-7; D is undetermined. Per germline, CDR1 GTSNPN and CDR2 SVGIG (reference sequence). The germline V and J ends were trimmed by 2 bases and 1 base, with 6 bases remaining between them. The CDR3 is made up of 12 amino acids. CDR3 sequence: CAWSWDSYEQYF. The DNA for the CDR3 is TGTGCCTGGAGTTGGGATTCCTACGAGCAGTACTTC.

This clonotype was recorded many times. The V and J genes are TRBV7-3 and TRBJ1-1; D remains unclear. The V gene's germline CDR1 is SGHTA and CDR2 FQGTGA. V was shortened by 5 bases and J by 9 bases, with 16 bases between the two germline ends. CDR3 length: 13 residues. The CDR3 region has the DNA TGTGCCAGCAGCCGTAGGACTCCAGGAAAAGCTTTCTTT. Its translation is CASSRRTPGKAFF.

The chain couples TRBV12-3 or TRBV12-4 to TRBJ2-3; 12 nucleotides line up with TRBD2. V lost 5 bases to trimming and J lost 5 bases; unmatched junction nucleotides: 8. This CDR3 contains 16 residues. The chain's CDR3 is CASSHLAGGRIDTQYF. Written as DNA, the CDR3 is TGTGCCAGCAGTCATCTAGCGGGGGGGCGAATAGATACGCAGTATTTT.

This clonotype was observed at least ten times. The rearrangement links TRBV12-3 or TRBV12-4 to TRBJ2-7; TRBD2 agrees at 10 bases. V lost 3 bases, J lost 4 bases, and 9 bases stayed unmatched. CDR3 length: 16 residues. The CDR3 coding sequence is TGTGCCAGCAGTTTCATTAGCGGGGGGTCCGGGTACGAGCAGTACTTC. This gives the protein CASSFISGGSGYEQYF.

This clonotype was picked up one time. This chain joins TRBV6-2 or TRBV6-3 and TRBJ1-5, with TRBD1 matching 9 bases. Germline-derived CDR1 and CDR2 are MNHEY and SVGEGT. V shed 3 bases and J 2 bases; nucleotides not matched to a gene: 5. The CDR3 runs to 16 residues. In DNA, the CDR3 is TGTGCCAGCAGTTATCTCGGACAGGGGCGCAATCAGCCCCAGCATTTT. Translating gives CASSYLGQGRNQPQHF.

This clonotype appeared a few times. J is TRBJ2-1 and V is TRBV4-3; 13 bases map to TRBD2. Germline V lookup: CDR1 LGHNA, CDR2 YSLEER. The CDR3 loop spans 15 amino acids. With 3 bases clipped from V and 8 bases from J, the junction kept 4 bases outside the gene matches. The CDR3 DNA is TGCGCCAGCAGCCACCGACTAGCGGGAGGCGATGAGCAGTTCTTC. Amino acid sequence: CASSHRLAGGDEQFF.

This clonotype was picked up a small number of times. V is TRBV6-5 and J is TRBJ2-5; D may match TRBD1 or TRBD2 (6 bases each). The CDR3 consists of 15 residues. Germline V gene data show CDR1 as MNHEY and CDR2 as SVGAGI. Trimming left V 0 bases short and J 1 base short, with 9 bases between. The CDR3 is CASSYSWGAQETQYF. The CDR3 DNA reads as TGTGCCAGCAGTTACTCCTGGGGGGCCCAAGAGACCCAGTACTTC.

This clonotype was seen more than once but under ten times. The chain recombines TRBV12-3 or TRBV12-4 with TRBJ2-2; no clear D gene. Trimming took off 6 bases at V and 4 bases at J, with 9 bases between the two ends. The CDR3 loop spans 13 amino acids. The CDR3 DNA reads TGTGCCAGCAGGCAAGTGGTCACCGGGGAGCTGTTTTTT. This gives the protein CASRQVVTGELFF.

This sequence joins TRBV2 and TRBJ2-7; no clear D. Germline CDR1 is SNHLY and CDR2 is FYNNEI. Trimming stripped 8 bases from V and 1 base from J, with 9 bases between. The CDR3 sequence is 12 residues long. The CDR3 region is CASGDLSYEQYF. The DNA of the CDR3 is TGTGCCAGCGGGGATTTGTCCTACGAGCAGTACTTC.

This clonotype occurred many times. CDR3 region: CATSRRGYNEQFF. The CDR3 nucleotides are TGTGCCACCAGCCGTCGCGGGTACAATGAGCAGTTCTTC. This chain uses TRBV24-1 with TRBJ2-1; maybe TRBD2 (5 bases). The CDR3 has 13 amino acids. Germline loops: CDR1 KGHDR, CDR2 SFDVKD. V lost 7 bases to trimming and J lost 4 bases, with 10 bases between them.

Here the CDR3 reads CASNEPGLGELFF. CDR3 in DNA: TGTGCCAGCAACGAACCGGGACTCGGGGAGCTGTTTTTT. This chain joins TRBV11-2 and TRBJ2-2, with a weak D call TRBD2 (6 bases). The germline V and J ends were trimmed by 7 bases and 7 bases, with 13 bases remaining between them. CDR3 length: 13 amino acids. Germline values: CDR1 SGHAT, CDR2 FQNNGV.

This clonotype was detected ten times or more. This may be a read error, as it is one base from a much larger clone. The chain combines TRBV29-1 with TRBJ2-1; unclear D gene. The V gene's germline CDR1 is SQVTM and CDR2 ANQGSEA. The CDR3 runs to 11 residues. Between the trimmed V and J ends, which lost 4 bases and 2 bases, there was a span of 3 bases. CDR3 in DNA: TGCAGCGTTGGGGCCTACAATGAGCAGTTCTTC. Encoded protein: CSVGAYNEQFF.

This clonotype appeared a few times. The V and J genes are TRBV7-9 and TRBJ2-4, with TRBD2 matching 9 bases. This CDR3 comprises 16 residues. The V and J ends lost 1 base and 11 bases, in that order; junction bases with no gene match: 12. Germline V gives CDR1 SEHNR, CDR2 FQNEAQ (reference sequence). The CDR3 reads CASSLGPSGENRVQYF. The CDR3 region has the DNA TGTGCCAGCAGCTTAGGTCCTAGCGGGGAAAACAGGGTTCAGTACTTC.

The chain joins TRBV4-3 to TRBJ1-1, with a possible D match to TRBD1 (5 bases). This CDR3 contains 14 residues. In germline, CDR1 is LGHNA, CDR2 YSLEER. V lost 1 base to trimming and J lost 5 bases, with 11 bases between them. The CDR3 reads CASSQAQGWTEAFF. The DNA of the CDR3 is TGCGCCAGCAGCCAAGCGCAGGGATGGACTGAAGCTTTCTTT.

This clonotype was observed a few times. The chain couples TRBV12-3 or TRBV12-4 to TRBJ1-2; D gene unclear. V shed 8 bases and J shed 8 bases, with 21 bases lying between them. The CDR3 covers 14 residues. The CDR3 DNA follows: TGTGCCAGCGGGAAGTTGGGAACCCTGGGGGGCTACACCTTC. Its protein is CASGKLGTLGGYTF.

The V and J genes are TRBV7-2 and TRBJ2-7, with D perhaps matching TRBD2 (6 bases). V was cut by 5 bases and J by 4 bases, with 15 bases left in between. In germline, CDR1 is SGHTA, CDR2 FQGNSA. The CDR3 extends over 14 amino acids. The CDR3 nucleotides read TGTGCCAGCAGCCCAGGACGGGAGTGGTACGAGCAGTACTTC. Its protein product is CASSPGREWYEQYF.

This clonotype was counted many times. The chain recombines TRBV12-3 or TRBV12-4 with TRBJ2-7, with D maybe TRBD2 (5 bases). Trimming cost V 5 bases and J 0 bases, with 11 bases left between them. This CDR3 is 14 amino acids long. CDR3 amino acids: CASSPSYSSYEQYF. In nucleotides, the CDR3 is TGTGCCAGCAGTCCTAGCTACAGCTCCTACGAGCAGTACTTC.

Concerning this clonotype: Because the CDR3 is missing its conserved closing phenylalanine or tryptophan, this is likely a read error. The chain combines TRBV28 with TRBJ1-5; D remains ambiguous. The V and J ends lost 6 bases and 2 bases respectively, with 8 bases between them. Germline-derived CDR1 and CDR2 are MDHEN and SYDVKM. The CDR3 consists of 13 residues. CDR3 protein: CASSPTRNQPQHL. The CDR3 coding sequence is TGTGCCAGCAGCCCCACCCGCAATCAGCCCCAGCATTTA.

The CDR3 region is CASSVQEDTEAFF. Written as DNA, the CDR3 is TGTGCCAGCAGCGTGCAGGAGGACACTGAAGCTTTCTTT. This rearrangement joins TRBV9 to TRBJ1-1; D not resolved. CDR1 and CDR2 from the germline V gene are SGDLS and YYNGEE. There are 13 residues in the CDR3. V gave up 2 bases and J gave up 3 bases, with 8 bases separating them.

This clonotype was recorded a few times. The gene calls are TRBV5-1 and TRBJ2-1; 8 nucleotides align to TRBD2. CDR3 length: 16 residues. CDR1 is SGHRS and CDR2 is YFSETQ in the germline V gene. The trim removed 1 base at V and 0 bases at J, leaving 3 bases unmatched. CDR3 DNA: TGCGCCAGCAGCTTGTCTAGCGGGCTCTCCTACAATGAGCAGTTCTTC. As protein: CASSLSSGLSYNEQFF.

The rearrangement joins TRBV5-6 to TRBJ2-2; D gene ambiguous. CDR1 and CDR2 (germline): SGHDT, YYEEEE. This CDR3 has 15 residues. V was clipped by 0 bases and J by 0 bases, with 6 bases between them. CDR3 sequence reads: CASSLVGTNTGELFF. For the CDR3, the DNA is TGTGCCAGCAGCTTGGTGGGTACGAACACCGGGGAGCTGTTTTTT.

CDR3 nucleotide sequence: TGTGCCAGCAGTACGGGACAGGGTGGGCAGCCCCAGCATTTT. Encoded protein: CASSTGQGGQPQHF. The genes are TRBV12-3 or TRBV12-4 and TRBJ1-5; TRBD1 matches at 9 bases. V lost 5 bases and J lost 7; bases outside the gene matches: 6. The CDR3 is 14 amino acids.

A few counts support this clonotype. The chain carries TRBV6-5 and TRBJ2-2; no reliable D call. Germline V lookup: CDR1 MNHEY, CDR2 SVGAGI. CDR3 length equals 15 residues. V gave up 0 bases and J gave up 4 bases, with 9 bases separating them. The CDR3 bases are TGTGCCAGCAGTTACTCGATGGTCGGCACCGGGGAGCTGTTTTTT. This sequence encodes CASSYSMVGTGELFF.

V is TRBV10-3 and J is TRBJ2-2; 7 nucleotides line up with TRBD1. V was pared by 6 bases and J by 6 bases, with 1 base of the junction left unmatched. The germline V gene has CDR1 ENHRY and CDR2 SYGVKD. The CDR3 runs 12 residues. The CDR3 protein is CAIRDRAGELFF. CDR3 bases: TGTGCCATCAGAGACAGGGCCGGGGAGCTGTTTTTT.

A few counts support this clonotype. J is TRBJ2-5 and V is TRBV12-3 or TRBV12-4; tentatively, D is TRBD2 (5 bases). Trimming took off 2 bases at V and 2 bases at J, with 12 bases between the two ends. This CDR3 is 15 amino acids long. The CDR3 region has the DNA TGTGCCAGCAGTTTATTCGGGAAACTTCAAGAGACCCAGTACTTC. This encodes CASSLFGKLQETQYF.

This clonotype was detected many times. The chain combines TRBV6-2 or TRBV6-3 with TRBJ1-5, with D perhaps matching TRBD1 (5 bases). The CDR3 extends over 15 amino acids. Trimming took off 3 bases at V and 1 base at J, with 10 bases between the two ends. The V gene's germline CDR1 is MNHEY and CDR2 SVGEGT. In DNA, the CDR3 is TGTGCCAGCAGTTATCTGACAGTAAGCAATCAGCCCCAGCATTTT. Translated, it gives CASSYLTVSNQPQHF.

V gene TRBV7-6 combines with J gene TRBJ2-3; 10 nucleotides agree with TRBD1. The germline V gene encodes CDR1 SGHVS and CDR2 FNYEAQ. V lost 0 bases to trimming and J lost 3 bases; unmatched junction nucleotides: 9. This CDR3 is built from 18 residues. Here the CDR3 DNA reads TGTGCCAGCAGCTTAGCGCCGACTCCGGGACAGGGGACAGATACGCAGTATTTT. It specifies CASSLAPTPGQGTDTQYF.

This chain joins TRBV6-5 and TRBJ2-1; 7 bases are shared with TRBD1. This CDR3 spans 15 amino acids. The J segment lost 7 bases and the V segment lost 3 bases, leaving 9 bases of the junction unmatched. Per the germline V gene, CDR1 is MNHEY and CDR2 is SVGAGI. CDR3 sequence: CASSYYVGGSNEQFF. The CDR3, as DNA: TGTGCCAGCAGTTATTACGTAGGGGGCTCAAATGAGCAGTTCTTC.

In its sample, this clonotype was seen a few times. The V and J genes are TRBV4-2 and TRBJ1-1; 7 bases line up with TRBD1. Germline assignment: CDR1 LGHNA and CDR2 YNFKEQ. This CDR3 region has 15 residues. With 3 bases clipped from V and 4 bases from J, the junction kept 8 bases outside the gene matches. In nucleotides, the CDR3 is TGTGCCAGCAGCCATGAGCAGGGGGAGGTCACTGAAGCTTTCTTT. It codes for CASSHEQGEVTEAFF.